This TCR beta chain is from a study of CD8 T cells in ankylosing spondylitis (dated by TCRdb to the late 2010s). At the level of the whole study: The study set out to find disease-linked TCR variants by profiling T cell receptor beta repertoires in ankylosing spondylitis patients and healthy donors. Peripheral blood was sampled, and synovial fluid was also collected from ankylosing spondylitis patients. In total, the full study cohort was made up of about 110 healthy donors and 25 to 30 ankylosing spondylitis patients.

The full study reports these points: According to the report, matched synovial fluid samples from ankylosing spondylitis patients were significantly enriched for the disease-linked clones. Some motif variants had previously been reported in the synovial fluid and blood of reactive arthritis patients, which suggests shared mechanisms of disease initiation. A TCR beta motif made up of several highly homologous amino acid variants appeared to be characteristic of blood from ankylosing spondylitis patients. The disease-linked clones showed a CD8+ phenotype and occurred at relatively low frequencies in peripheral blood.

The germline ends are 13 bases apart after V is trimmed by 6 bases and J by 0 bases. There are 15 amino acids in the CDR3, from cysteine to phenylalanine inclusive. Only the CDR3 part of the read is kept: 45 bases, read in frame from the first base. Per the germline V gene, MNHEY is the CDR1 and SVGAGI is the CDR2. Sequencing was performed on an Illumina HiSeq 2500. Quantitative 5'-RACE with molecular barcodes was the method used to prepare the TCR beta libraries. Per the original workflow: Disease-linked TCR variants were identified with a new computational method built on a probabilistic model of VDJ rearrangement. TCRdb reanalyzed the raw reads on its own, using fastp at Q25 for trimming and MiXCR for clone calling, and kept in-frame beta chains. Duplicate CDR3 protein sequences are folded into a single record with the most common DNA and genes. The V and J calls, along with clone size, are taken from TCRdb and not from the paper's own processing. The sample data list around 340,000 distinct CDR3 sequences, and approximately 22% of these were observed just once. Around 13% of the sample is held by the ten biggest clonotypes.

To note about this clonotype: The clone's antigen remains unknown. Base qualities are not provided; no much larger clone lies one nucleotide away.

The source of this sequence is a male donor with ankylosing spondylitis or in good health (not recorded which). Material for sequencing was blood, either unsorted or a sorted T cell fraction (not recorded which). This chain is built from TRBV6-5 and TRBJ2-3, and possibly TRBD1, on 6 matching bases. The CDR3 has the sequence CASSYGQPSTDTQYF. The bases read TGTGCCAGCAGCTACGGACAGCCGAGCACAGATACGCAGTATTTT.